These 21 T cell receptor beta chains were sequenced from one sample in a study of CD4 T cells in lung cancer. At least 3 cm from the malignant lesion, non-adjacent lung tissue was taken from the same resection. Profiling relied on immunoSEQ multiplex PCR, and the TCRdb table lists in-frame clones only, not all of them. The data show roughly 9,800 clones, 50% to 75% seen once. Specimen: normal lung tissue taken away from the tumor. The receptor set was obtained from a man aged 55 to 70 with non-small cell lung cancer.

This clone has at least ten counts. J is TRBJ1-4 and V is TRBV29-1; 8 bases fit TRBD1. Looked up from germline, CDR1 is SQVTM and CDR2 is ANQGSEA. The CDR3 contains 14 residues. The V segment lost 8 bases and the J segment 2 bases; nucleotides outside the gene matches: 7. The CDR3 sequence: CSPHRTGTNEKLFF. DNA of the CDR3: TGCAGCCCCCATAGGACAGGGACTAATGAAAAACTGTTTTTT.

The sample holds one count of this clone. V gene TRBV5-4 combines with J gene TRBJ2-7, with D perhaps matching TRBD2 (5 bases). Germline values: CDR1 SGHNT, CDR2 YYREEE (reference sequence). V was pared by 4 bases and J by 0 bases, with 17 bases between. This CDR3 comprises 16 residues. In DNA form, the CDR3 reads TGTGCCAGCAGCGCCGGAGGAAAGCGAGTCTCCTACGAGCAGTACTTC. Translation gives CASSAGGKRVSYEQYF.

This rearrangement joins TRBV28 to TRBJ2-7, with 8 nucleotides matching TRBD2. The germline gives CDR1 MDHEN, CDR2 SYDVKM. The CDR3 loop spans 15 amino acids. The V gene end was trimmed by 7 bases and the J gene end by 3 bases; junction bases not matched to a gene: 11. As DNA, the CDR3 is TGTGCCAGCACGCCCGGGGGGGACGCCATCTACGAGCAGTACTTC. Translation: CASTPGGDAIYEQYF.

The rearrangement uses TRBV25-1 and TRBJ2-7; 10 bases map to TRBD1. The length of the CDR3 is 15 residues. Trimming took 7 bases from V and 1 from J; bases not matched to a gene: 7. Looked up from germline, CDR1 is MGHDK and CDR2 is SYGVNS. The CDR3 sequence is CASTKRTGGSYEQYF. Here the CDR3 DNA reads TGTGCCAGCACCAAACGGACAGGGGGGTCCTACGAGCAGTACTTC.

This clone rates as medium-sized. The CDR3 here is CASSQWTGSNEQFF. The CDR3 bases are TGTGCCAGCAGCCAATGGACAGGGTCCAATGAGCAGTTCTTC. The chain employs TRBV7-2 and TRBJ2-1; TRBD1 matches 8 bases. Germline V CDR1 and CDR2: SGHTA, FQGNSA. V dropped 5 bases and J dropped 6; count of bases not matched to a gene: 6. The CDR3 loop spans 14 amino acids.

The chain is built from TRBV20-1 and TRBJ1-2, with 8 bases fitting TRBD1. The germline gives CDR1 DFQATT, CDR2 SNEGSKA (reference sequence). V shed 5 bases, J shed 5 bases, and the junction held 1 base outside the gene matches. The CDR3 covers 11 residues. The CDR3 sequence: CSAWTGYGYTF. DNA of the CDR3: TGCAGTGCTTGGACAGGGTATGGCTACACCTTC.

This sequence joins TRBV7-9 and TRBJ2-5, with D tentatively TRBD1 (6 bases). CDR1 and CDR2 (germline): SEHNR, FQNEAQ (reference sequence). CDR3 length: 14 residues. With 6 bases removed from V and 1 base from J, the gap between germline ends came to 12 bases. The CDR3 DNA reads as TGTGCCAGCAGGGACAGACAGACCCAAGAGACCCAGTACTTC. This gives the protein CASRDRQTQETQYF.

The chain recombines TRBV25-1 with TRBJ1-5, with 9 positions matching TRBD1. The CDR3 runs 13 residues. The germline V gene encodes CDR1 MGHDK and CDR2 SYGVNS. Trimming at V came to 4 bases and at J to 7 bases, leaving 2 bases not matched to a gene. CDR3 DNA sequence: TGTGCCAGCAGTGCTACAGGGGGCCAGCCCCAGCATTTT. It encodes CASSATGGQPQHF.

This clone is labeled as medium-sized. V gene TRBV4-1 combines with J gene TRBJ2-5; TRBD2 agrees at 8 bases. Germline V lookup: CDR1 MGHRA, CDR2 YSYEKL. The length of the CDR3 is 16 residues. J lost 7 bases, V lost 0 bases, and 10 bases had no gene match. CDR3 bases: TGCGCCAGCAGCCAAGATTCCACGGGAGGGGCGGGGACCCAGTACTTC. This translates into CASSQDSTGGAGTQYF.

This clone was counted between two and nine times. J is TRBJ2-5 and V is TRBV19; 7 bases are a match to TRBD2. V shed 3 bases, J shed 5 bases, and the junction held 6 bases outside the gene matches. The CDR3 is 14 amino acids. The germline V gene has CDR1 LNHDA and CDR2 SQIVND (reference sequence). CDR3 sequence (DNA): TGTGCCAGTAGTATTGCGGGAGTAGGGGAGACCCAGTACTTC. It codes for CASSIAGVGETQYF.

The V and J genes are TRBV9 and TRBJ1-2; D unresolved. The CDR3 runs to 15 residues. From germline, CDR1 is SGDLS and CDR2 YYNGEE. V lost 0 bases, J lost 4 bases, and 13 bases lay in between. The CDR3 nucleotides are TGTGCCAGCAGCGTAGTTAGCTCGGAGGGCTATGGCTACACCTTC. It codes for CASSVVSSEGYGYTF.

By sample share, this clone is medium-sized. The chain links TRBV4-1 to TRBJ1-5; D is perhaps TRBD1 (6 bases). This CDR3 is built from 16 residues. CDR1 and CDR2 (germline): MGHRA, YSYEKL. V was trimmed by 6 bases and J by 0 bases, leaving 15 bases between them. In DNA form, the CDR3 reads TGCGCCAGCAGGCCCTCAGGGGAGAATAGCAATCAGCCCCAGCATTTT. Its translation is CASRPSGENSNQPQHF.

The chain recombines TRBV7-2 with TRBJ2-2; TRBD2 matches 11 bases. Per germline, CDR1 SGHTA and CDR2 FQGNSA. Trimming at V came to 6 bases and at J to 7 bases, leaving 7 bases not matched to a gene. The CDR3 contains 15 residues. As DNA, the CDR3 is TGTGCCAGCAGACTAGCGGGAGTTAGCGGCGGGGAGCTGTTTTTT. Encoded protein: CASRLAGVSGGELFF.

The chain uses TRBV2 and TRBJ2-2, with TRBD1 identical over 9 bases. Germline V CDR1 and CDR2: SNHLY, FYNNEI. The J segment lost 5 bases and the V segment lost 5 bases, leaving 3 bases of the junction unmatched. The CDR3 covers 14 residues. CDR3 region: CASSRDRVTGELFF. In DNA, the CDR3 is TGTGCCAGCAGTCGGGACAGGGTTACCGGGGAGCTGTTTTTT.

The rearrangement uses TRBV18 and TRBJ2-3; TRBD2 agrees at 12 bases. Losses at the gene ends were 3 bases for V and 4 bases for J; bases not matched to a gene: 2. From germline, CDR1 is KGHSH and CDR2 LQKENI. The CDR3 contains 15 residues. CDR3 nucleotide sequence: TGTGCCAGCTCACCGACTAGCGGGAGTGCAGATACGCAGTATTTT. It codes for CASSPTSGSADTQYF.

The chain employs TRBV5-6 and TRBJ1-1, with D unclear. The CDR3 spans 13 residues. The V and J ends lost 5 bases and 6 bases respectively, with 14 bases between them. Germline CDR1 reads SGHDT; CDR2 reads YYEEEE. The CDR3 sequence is CASRRTGMAEAFF. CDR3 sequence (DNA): TGTGCCAGCAGGCGGACGGGAATGGCTGAAGCTTTCTTT.

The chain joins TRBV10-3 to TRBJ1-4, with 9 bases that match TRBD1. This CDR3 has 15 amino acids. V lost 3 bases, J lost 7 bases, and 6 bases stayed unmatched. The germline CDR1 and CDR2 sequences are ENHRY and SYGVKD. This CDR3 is CAISDSGTGTEKLFF. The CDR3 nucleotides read TGTGCCATCAGTGACTCTGGGACAGGGACTGAAAAACTGTTTTTT.

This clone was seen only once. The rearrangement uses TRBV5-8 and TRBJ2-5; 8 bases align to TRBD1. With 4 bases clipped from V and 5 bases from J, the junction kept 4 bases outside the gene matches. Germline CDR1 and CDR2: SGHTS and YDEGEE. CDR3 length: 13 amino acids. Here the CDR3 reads CASSRDRGETQYF. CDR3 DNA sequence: TGTGCCAGCAGCCGCGACAGGGGCGAGACCCAGTACTTC.

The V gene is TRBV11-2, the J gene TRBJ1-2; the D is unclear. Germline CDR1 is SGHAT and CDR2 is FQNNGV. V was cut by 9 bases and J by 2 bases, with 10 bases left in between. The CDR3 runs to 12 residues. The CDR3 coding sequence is TGTGCCAGTACAACACTAAACTATGGCTACACCTTC. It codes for CASTTLNYGYTF.

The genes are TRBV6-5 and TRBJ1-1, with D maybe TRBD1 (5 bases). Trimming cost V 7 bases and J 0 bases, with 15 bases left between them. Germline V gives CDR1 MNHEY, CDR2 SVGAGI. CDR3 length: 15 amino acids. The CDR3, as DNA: TGTGCCAGCACTCTAGCGGCAGGGATGAACACTGAAGCTTTCTTT. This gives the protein CASTLAAGMNTEAFF.

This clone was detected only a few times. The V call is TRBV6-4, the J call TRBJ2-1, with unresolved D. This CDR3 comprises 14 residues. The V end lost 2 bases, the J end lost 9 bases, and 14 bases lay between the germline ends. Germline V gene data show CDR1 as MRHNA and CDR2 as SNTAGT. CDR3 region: CASSDRASGSEQFF. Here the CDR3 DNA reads TGTGCCAGCAGTGACCGAGCCTCAGGCTCTGAGCAGTTCTTC.